This record covers a single TCR beta chain. Its antigen is unknown. These data belong to a study of Ad26.COV2.S vaccination and SARS-CoV-2 variants. Study observations and caveats: Among vaccine recipients, spike-specific TCR breadth exceeded that of placebo recipients.

Treatment described: about 20 received Ad26.COV2.S at low or high dose, single or two shots; 5 received placebo; per-sample allocation not given. Sampling happened 63 days after the first vaccine or placebo injection. Repertoires were generated with immunoSEQ multiplex PCR, while TCRdb's copy carries only in-frame clones and drops some. The sample includes some 340,000 clones, about 82% of them seen just once. The receptor comes from a person between 18 and 65 years old who received the Ad26.COV2.S COVID-19 vaccine or a placebo. The input for sequencing was peripheral blood, taken in a trial of Ad26.COV2.S vaccine versus placebo.

DNA of the CDR3: TGTGCCAGTAGCCCGACAGGGGAGACCTATGGCTACACCTTC. As protein: CASSPTGETYGYTF. The chain recombines TRBV19 with TRBJ1-2, with 8 bases identical to TRBD1. The trim removed 6 bases at V and 4 bases at J, leaving 7 bases unmatched. Germline V gives CDR1 LNHDA, CDR2 SQIVND (reference sequence). This CDR3 has 14 residues.